The sequence of this TCR beta chain was determined in a study of beta chain features in type 1 diabetes. cDNA synthesis used the whole RNA isolate, giving expressed TCRB sequences. Some clones are missing from TCRdb's copy, which holds only in-frame ones; the method was immunoSEQ multiplex PCR. Of around 400,000 clones listed, around 13% are singletons. Findings and limits, study-wide: PCR might pick shorter templates more often, in the same way for patients and controls. Moderately but significantly shorter TCRB CDR3s were found in Type 1 diabetes patients in all four CD4+ subsets.

This clone has only a few counts. Its target is unknown. Sorting of CD4+ naive, central memory, regulatory and stem cell-like memory cells was performed via CD45RO/CCR7/CD25/CD127/CD95/CD27. Trimming removed 3 bases from V and 1 base from J; junction bases left unmatched: 8. Germline V gives CDR1 SGHTS, CDR2 YDEGEE. The CDR3 is made up of 17 amino acids. This clonotype was sampled from a young man in good health. The V call is TRBV5-8, the J call TRBJ2-2; TRBD1 aligns across 8 bases. Material for sequencing was naive CD4+ T cells from blood. The CDR3 region is CASSSGWGQENTGELFF. In DNA form, the CDR3 reads TGTGCCAGCAGCTCTGGCTGGGGACAGGAGAACACCGGGGAGCTGTTTTTT. Variable domain in full (rest from reference TRBV5-8 and TRBJ2-2): EAGVTQSPTHLIKTRGQQATLRCSPISGHTSVYWYQQALGLGLQFLLWYDEGEERNRGNFPPRFSGRQFPNYSSELNVNALELEDSALYLCASSSGWGQENTGELFFGEGSRLTVL.